The rows below give T cell receptor beta chains drawn from one sample of a study of technical replicates of blood from a handful of donors. Assay: immunoSEQ multiplex PCR; the TCRdb copy retains only in-frame clones and omits some. The sample has 95,000 to 100,000 clones, over 95% seen once. Sample: T cells isolated from PBMCs. The receptors originated from a human donor in good health. Each CDR3 is given without its conserved first and last residue.

CDR3: SAAGLGTQY
J: TRBJ2-3
V: TRBV20-1

CDR3: ASSLVMAGVF
J: TRBJ2-1
V: TRBV11-2

CDR3: ASSVDLRGEQY
J: TRBJ2-7
V: TRBV9

CDR3: ASSEAQQGSKQY
J: TRBJ2-7
V: TRBV6-1

CDR3: ASSLDVWTQY
J: TRBJ2-5
V: TRBV5-1

CDR3: ASSSRTGPYEQY
J: TRBJ2-7
V: TRBV5-1

CDR3: ASSSGSAPWYEQF
J: TRBJ2-1
V: TRBV19

CDR3: ASRFRDTEAF
J: TRBJ1-1
V: TRBV28

CDR3: ASSLPNQPQH
J: TRBJ1-5
V: TRBV5-4

CDR3: ASSFFPGQSTYEQY
J: TRBJ2-7
V: TRBV28

CDR3: ASSPNLNGGITDTQY
J: TRBJ2-3
V: TRBV5-1

CDR3: AISGAGVKNIQY
J: TRBJ2-4
V: TRBV10-3

CDR3: ASRASWDSHYEQY
J: TRBJ2-7
V: TRBV2

CDR3: ASSLSDRMEAF
J: TRBJ1-1
V: TRBV7-9

CDR3: ASSLQGSSYNSPLH
J: TRBJ1-6
V: TRBV13

CDR3: SVDRGTHEQY
J: TRBJ2-7
V: TRBV29-1

CDR3: ASSQGRREETQY
J: TRBJ2-5
V: TRBV5-1

CDR3: AWSGRLGSSPLH
J: TRBJ1-6
V: TRBV30

CDR3: ASFGGVNTGELF
J: TRBJ2-2
V: TRBV5-1

CDR3: ASSYIGTGDNEQY
J: TRBJ2-7
V: TRBV6-5

CDR3: ASSPPTGNTGELF
J: TRBJ2-2
V: TRBV18

CDR3: ASSRNRAGDNEQF
J: TRBJ2-1
V: TRBV5-1

CDR3: ASSPQGGNQPQH
J: TRBJ1-5
V: TRBV27

CDR3: AWSLITWQGAFSGANVLT
J: TRBJ2-6
V: TRBV30

CDR3: ASSEATAQGPSYNEQF
J: TRBJ2-1
V: TRBV6-1

CDR3: ASSQDPIEQADGYT
J: TRBJ1-2
V: TRBV4-2

CDR3: ASRMGDSYT
J: TRBJ1-2
V: TRBV7-9

CDR3: ASSLGGVTDTQY
J: TRBJ2-3
V: TRBV7-2

CDR3: ASSFRIIGQGASSPLH
J: TRBJ1-6
V: TRBV27

CDR3: ASSSGGWDPLEAF
J: TRBJ1-1
V: TRBV11-2

CDR3: AWSGDSGAPSYNEQF
J: TRBJ2-1
V: TRBV30

CDR3: ASSVLADLDTQY
J: TRBJ2-3
V: TRBV9

CDR3: ATSGGTGGNEKLF
J: TRBJ1-4
V: TRBV15

CDR3: ASSDGLPPYEQY
J: TRBJ2-7
V: TRBV2

CDR3: ASNPTGNGNEQF
J: TRBJ2-1
V: TRBV28

CDR3: ATHKGARETQY
J: TRBJ2-5
V: TRBV2

CDR3: ASSPRDYGYT
J: TRBJ1-2
V: TRBV7-9

CDR3: SARSRGEQY
J: TRBJ2-7
V: TRBV20-1

CDR3: ASSSPWGGTNEKLF
J: TRBJ1-4
V: TRBV7-2

CDR3: ATSGGEGGNYEQY
J: TRBJ2-7
V: TRBV15

CDR3: ASSLQGYTGELF
J: TRBJ2-2
V: TRBV5-1

CDR3: ASSPGSYEQY
J: TRBJ2-7
V: TRBV5-1

CDR3: ASSQGLGQANTGELF
J: TRBJ2-2
V: TRBV4-2

CDR3: ASSPRDSFSDEQF
J: TRBJ2-1
V: TRBV7-3

CDR3: ASSSSGRKSSYEQY
J: TRBJ2-7
V: TRBV6-5

CDR3: ASSRQGQASSGNTIY
J: TRBJ1-3
V: TRBV7-8